This T cell receptor (beta chain) is from a study of T cell changes during pregnancy in multiple sclerosis. TCRdb keeps only in-frame clones here, not all; method: immunoSEQ multiplex PCR. This table holds about 89,000 clones, about 94% found once. The germline gives CDR1 SGDLS, CDR2 YYNGEE. CDR3 length: 16 residues. J gave up 5 bases and V 3 bases, and 10 bases lay outside the gene matches. This clone was detected once. The sequencing used peripheral blood, collected in the third trimester of pregnancy. This clonotype was sampled from a female donor with multiple sclerosis, enrolled in a pregnancy study. The gene calls are TRBV9 and TRBJ2-7; 11 bases map to TRBD2. CDR3 in amino acids: CASSEGLAASLDEQYF. CDR3 sequence (DNA): TGTGCCAGCAGCGAGGGACTAGCGGCGTCCCTGGACGAGCAGTACTTC.